This TCR beta chain was found in a study of shared clonotypes between healthy human individuals. Extraction of genomic DNA in unsorted samples used roughly 94 million PBMCs. V shed 0 bases and J 4 bases; nucleotides not matched to a gene: 5. CDR1 and CDR2 (germline): SGHRS, YFSETQ. The CDR3 is 16 residues long. Methods used by the authors: ImmunoSEQ only sent back junction sequences with no quality scores, so filtering was done differently. The method was immunoSEQ multiplex PCR; TCRdb's version includes in-frame clones alone and lacks a portion of them. The V and J calls and clone size come from that table; D and trimming were worked out from the DNA. The table records 450,000 to 550,000 clones, 79% of them present only once. Concerning this clone: Other DNA sequences in this specimen translate into the identical CDR3.

The sample taken for sequencing was PBMCs. The rearrangement joins TRBV5-1 to TRBJ2-3; 10 bases fit TRBD2. This sequence was found in a woman aged 35 to 49 in good health. Some clones in this sample may be carry-over from other donors' samples. CDR3 coding DNA: TGCGCCAGCAGCTTGGGATTAGCGGGAGGCGCAGATACGCAGTATTTT. Translating it yields CASSLGLAGGADTQYF.